This T cell receptor (beta chain) was recovered during a study of technical replicates of blood from several donors. The assay was immunoSEQ multiplex PCR, and TCRdb's table has in-frame clones only and misses some. Of around 57,000 clones listed, 97% are singletons. This clone was recorded a few times. V trimming: 6 bases; J trimming: 2 bases; junction bases outside the gene matches: 7. The CDR3 has 16 residues. CDR1 is SNHLY, CDR2 FYNNEI, per germline. The sequenced sample consisted of T cells isolated from PBMCs. The J gene is TRBJ2-1, the V gene TRBV2; TRBD2 aligns across 10 bases. The TCR comes from a human donor in good health. As DNA, the CDR3 is TGTGCCAGCAGCGAATGGACTAGCGGCGCCTACAATGAGCAGTTCTTC. This encodes CASSEWTSGAYNEQFF.